This T cell receptor beta chain originates from a study of identifying expanded T cells in peripheral blood. With respect to this clone: Its antigen is still unknown.

Study findings and constraints: Across healthy donors, higher total template counts meant significantly greater approximately 2-week count variance.

Profiled with immunoSEQ multiplex PCR; TCRdb holds only in-frame clones, not every one. Of 85,000 to 95,000 clones listed, around nine tenths were seen once; the top ten hold 3.5% to 5%. Germline lookup yields CDR1 SGHNT and CDR2 YYREEE (reference sequence). This CDR3 has 14 amino acids. V gave up 1 base and J gave up 5 bases, with 11 bases separating them. The sequence came from a person between 18 and 75 years old in good health. The chain recombines TRBV5-4 with TRBJ2-3; TRBD2 is a possible D gene (5 bases). The sample was blood. The CDR3 spells CASSLSGGRDTQYF. DNA for the CDR3: TGTGCCAGCAGCTTGAGTGGAGGACGAGATACGCAGTATTTT.